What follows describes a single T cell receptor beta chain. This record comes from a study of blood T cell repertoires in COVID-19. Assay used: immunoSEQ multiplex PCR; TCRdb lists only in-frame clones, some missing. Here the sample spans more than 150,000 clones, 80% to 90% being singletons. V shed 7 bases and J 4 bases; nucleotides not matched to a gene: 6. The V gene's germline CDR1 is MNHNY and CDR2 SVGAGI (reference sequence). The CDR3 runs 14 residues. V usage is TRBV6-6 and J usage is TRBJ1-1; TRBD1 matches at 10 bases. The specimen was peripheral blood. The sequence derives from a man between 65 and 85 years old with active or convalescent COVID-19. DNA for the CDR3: TGTGCCAGCAATGGACAGGGGGTCCCCACTGAAGCTTTCTTT. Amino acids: CASNGQGVPTEAFF.